A single sample is the source of the 20 T cell receptor beta chains below, sequenced in a study of blood T cell repertoires in COVID-19. Here immunoSEQ multiplex PCR was the method, and the copy in TCRdb shows in-frame clones only, minus some. The profile shows approximately 330,000 clones, approximately 90% of them singletons. The sequenced sample consisted of peripheral blood. The receptors derive from a woman aged 50 to 65 with active or convalescent COVID-19.

This clone was recorded only once. CDR3 sequence reads: CASSYRDTTDQPQHF. CDR3 sequence (DNA): TGTGCCAGCAGTTACCGGGACACTACCGATCAGCCCCAGCATTTT. The V call is TRBV6-2 or TRBV6-3, the J call TRBJ1-5, with D possibly matching TRBD1 (6 bases). The length of the CDR3 is 15 residues. CDR1 and CDR2 (germline): MNHEY, SVGEGT. Trimming removed 2 bases from V and 5 bases from J, with 13 bases in between.

This chain connects TRBV5-1 to TRBJ2-7, with D possibly matching TRBD1 (6 bases). This CDR3 region has 16 residues. Germline V gives CDR1 SGHRS, CDR2 YFSETQ. The ends were cut back, 5 bases at V and 4 bases at J, with 22 bases in the middle. Here the CDR3 reads CASSAGAQPSRYEQYF. CDR3 DNA sequence: TGCGCCAGCAGTGCAGGGGCCCAACCCTCCAGATACGAGCAGTACTTC. The whole variable domain, filled in from reference TRBV5-1 and TRBJ2-7, reads KAGVTQTPRYLIKTRGQQVTLSCSPISGHRSVSWYQQTPGQGLQFLFEYFSETQRNKGNFPGRFSGRQFSNSRSEMNVSTLELGDSALYLCASSAGAQPSRYEQYFGPGTRLTVT.

This rearrangement joins TRBV3-1 (or the pseudogene TRBV3-2) to TRBJ2-7; tentatively, D is TRBD1 (6 bases). Trimming removed 1 base at V and 7 bases at J, with 14 bases between. CDR1 and CDR2 from the germline V gene are LGHDT and YNNKEL (reference sequence). The CDR3 runs 14 residues. This CDR3 reads CASSQVAGAREQYF. In nucleotides, the CDR3 is TGTGCCAGCAGCCAAGTGGCAGGGGCCCGGGAGCAGTACTTC.

The chain uses TRBV6-5 and TRBJ2-7; 7 nucleotides line up with TRBD1. Losses at the gene ends were 3 bases for V and 3 bases for J; bases not matched to a gene: 8. CDR3 length equals 15 residues. Germline CDR1 MNHEY, CDR2 SVGAGI. CDR3 sequence: CASSYTPDRVYEQYF. Written as DNA, the CDR3 is TGTGCCAGCAGTTATACTCCCGACAGGGTCTACGAGCAGTACTTC.

The V gene is TRBV15, the J gene TRBJ1-2; 11 bases match TRBD1. V was pared by 0 bases and J by 7 bases, with 7 bases of the junction left unmatched. CDR1 and CDR2 (germline): LNHNV, YYDKDF (reference sequence). The CDR3 spans 16 residues. CDR3 residues: CATSRDRGQGASGYTF. The CDR3 DNA is TGTGCCACCAGCAGAGATCGAGGACAGGGGGCAAGTGGCTACACCTTC.

The rearrangement joins TRBV2 to TRBJ1-5; the D gene is possibly TRBD1 (5 bases). CDR3 length equals 14 residues. The germline V gene encodes CDR1 SNHLY and CDR2 FYNNEI. V was pared by 7 bases and J by 6 bases, with 16 bases between. This chain's CDR3 is CASTREIQGQPQHF. In nucleotides, the CDR3 is TGTGCCAGCACCAGGGAAATCCAAGGTCAGCCCCAGCATTTT. The full variable domain, completed using reference TRBV2 and TRBJ1-5, is EPEVTQTPSHQVTQMGQEVILRCVPISNHLYFYWYRQILGQKVEFLVSFYNNEISEKSEIFDDQFSVERPDGSNFTLKIRSTKLEDSAMYFCASTREIQGQPQHFGDGTRLSIL.

J is TRBJ2-3 and V is TRBV7-2; D not resolved. This CDR3 region has 14 residues. Trimming took off 0 bases at V and 6 bases at J, with 10 bases between the two ends. Germline loops: CDR1 SGHTA, CDR2 FQGNSA. Here the CDR3 reads CASSLASRQDTQYF. The DNA of the CDR3 is TGTGCCAGCAGCTTAGCCTCTAGGCAGGATACGCAGTATTTT.

The J gene is TRBJ1-1, the V gene TRBV6-5; 7 positions match TRBD1. V trimming: 2 bases; J trimming: 1 base; junction bases outside the gene matches: 7. The CDR3 runs to 16 residues. Germline-derived CDR1 and CDR2 are MNHEY and SVGAGI. The CDR3, as DNA: TGTGCCAGCAGTTACAGGTCAGGGGGTAGGAACACTGAAGCTTTCTTT. It codes for CASSYRSGGRNTEAFF.

The V call is TRBV28, the J call TRBJ2-7, with D unresolved. This CDR3 has 13 residues. CDR1 is MDHEN, CDR2 SYDVKM, per germline. V gave up 5 bases and J gave up 1 base, with 9 bases separating them. The CDR3 is CASSPDSSYEQYF. CDR3 bases: TGTGCCAGCAGTCCAGACTCATCCTACGAGCAGTACTTC.

The rearrangement links TRBV4-1 to TRBJ2-7; 7 bases fit TRBD2. Germline V lookup: CDR1 MGHRA, CDR2 YSYEKL. The ends lost 5 bases at V and 6 bases at J; junction bases unmatched: 13. The CDR3 runs to 15 residues. Written as DNA, the CDR3 is TGCGCCAGCAGCACTCCTGGCGGGAGAACTCTCGAGCAGTACTTC. It translates to CASSTPGGRTLEQYF.

This chain connects TRBV12-2 to TRBJ1-2. TRBV12-2 is shown as a pseudogene. The CDR3 spans 10 residues. CDR3 in DNA: TGTGCAAGTCGCTCCGAGGGCTACACCTTC. Protein sequence: CASRSEGYTF.

The J gene is TRBJ2-7, the V gene TRBV7-9; possibly TRBD2 for D (6 bases). The germline V gene encodes CDR1 SEHNR and CDR2 FQNEAQ (reference sequence). With 7 bases removed from V and 5 bases from J, the gap between germline ends came to 18 bases. The CDR3 sequence is 14 residues long. The CDR3 spells CASTDSAGLNEQYF. The CDR3 bases are TGTGCCAGCACAGATTCGGCGGGGTTGAACGAGCAGTACTTC.

This chain uses TRBV3-1 (or the pseudogene TRBV3-2) with TRBJ2-2; D gene unclear. V gave up 4 bases and J gave up 4 bases, with 10 bases separating them. The CDR3 consists of 14 residues. Germline V gene data show CDR1 as LGHDT and CDR2 as YNNKEL (reference sequence). The CDR3 DNA follows: TGTGCCAGCAGCCTCCTTTCCGGCACCGGGGAGCTGTTTTTT. Encoded protein: CASSLLSGTGELFF.

The chain's CDR3 is CASSYSSWPNGNTIYF. CDR3 in DNA: TGTGCCAGCAGTTACTCATCTTGGCCGAACGGAAACACCATATATTTT. The chain is built from TRBV6-5 and TRBJ1-3; D not certain. V was pared by 0 bases and J by 4 bases, with 13 bases between. Germline V gives CDR1 MNHEY, CDR2 SVGAGI. The CDR3 is 16 amino acids.

Here the CDR3 reads CAWSVQNQGLDGYTF. The CDR3, as DNA: TGTGCCTGGAGTGTACAGAACCAGGGCCTTGATGGCTACACCTTC. The chain is built from TRBV30 and TRBJ1-2, with D possibly matching TRBD1 (5 bases). The germline V and J ends were trimmed by 0 bases and 6 bases, with 17 bases remaining between them. The germline gives CDR1 GTSNPN, CDR2 SVGIG (reference sequence). CDR3 length equals 15 residues.

The chain recombines TRBV4-1 with TRBJ1-1; tentative D call: TRBD1 (6 bases). V lost 1 base and J lost 6, with 18 bases in between. This CDR3 spans 16 amino acids. From germline, CDR1 is MGHRA and CDR2 YSYEKL. The CDR3 DNA reads TGCGCCAGCAGCCAAGTCCAAATTACAGGGTCCGCTGAAGCTTTCTTT. This codes for CASSQVQITGSAEAFF.

This clone was recorded once. The V and J genes are TRBV23-1 and TRBJ2-7; TRBD2 is a possible D gene (6 bases). TRBV23-1 is flagged as an ORF with uncertain function. CDR3 length equals 17 residues. The germline V and J ends were trimmed by 0 bases and 3 bases, with 18 bases remaining between them. The CDR3 nucleotides read TGCGCCAGCAGTCAATCAGATGAAGGGAGGACTTTCTACGAGCAGTACTTC. This sequence encodes CASSQSDEGRTFYEQYF.

The rearrangement joins TRBV7-9 to TRBJ2-2; TRBD1 agrees at 9 bases. Germline CDR1 is SEHNR and CDR2 is FQNEAQ (reference sequence). The ends lost 5 bases at V and 2 bases at J; junction bases unmatched: 6. The CDR3 spans 16 residues. This CDR3 reads CASSTPGQGNTGELFF. The CDR3 coding sequence is TGTGCCAGCAGCACCCCGGGACAGGGTAACACCGGGGAGCTGTTTTTT.

Details on this clone: A much larger clone sits a single nucleotide away, making a read error possible. This sample includes further DNA sequences coding for the same CDR3. The genes are TRBV11-1 and TRBJ1-6, with a tentative D call TRBD1 (6 bases). The CDR3 runs 14 residues. V dropped 5 bases and J dropped 5 bases, with 10 bases sitting between them. Per the germline V gene, CDR1 is SGHAT and CDR2 is FQDESV (reference sequence). CDR3 coding DNA: TGTGCCAGCAGCCGTACAGGGAATAATTCACCCCTCCACTTT. Amino acid sequence: CASSRTGNNSPLHF.

The chain is built from TRBV5-1 and TRBJ2-5; the match to TRBD2 covers 16 bases. After removal of 5 bases from V and 5 bases from J, the junction contained 18 bases not matched to a gene. This CDR3 comprises 20 residues. Germline lookup yields CDR1 SGHRS and CDR2 YFSETQ. This chain's CDR3 is CASSPYPLGTSGGADETQYF. In nucleotides, the CDR3 is TGCGCCAGCAGTCCTTACCCTCTTGGGACTAGCGGGGGGGCCGATGAGACCCAGTACTTC.